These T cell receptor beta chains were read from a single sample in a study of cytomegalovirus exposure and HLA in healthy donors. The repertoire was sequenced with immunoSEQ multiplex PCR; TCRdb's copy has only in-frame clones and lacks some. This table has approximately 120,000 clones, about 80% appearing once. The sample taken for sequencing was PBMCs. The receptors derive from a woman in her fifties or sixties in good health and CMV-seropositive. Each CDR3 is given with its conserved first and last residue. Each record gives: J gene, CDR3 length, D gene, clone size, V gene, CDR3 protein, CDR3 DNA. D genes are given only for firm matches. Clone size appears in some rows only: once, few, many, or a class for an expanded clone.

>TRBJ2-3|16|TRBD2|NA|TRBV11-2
CASSLVTSGGRDTQYF
TGTGCCAGCAGCTTAGTAACTAGCGGGGGTCGAGATACGCAGTATTTT
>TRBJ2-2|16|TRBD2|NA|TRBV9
CASSSRLAGETGELFF
TGTGCCAGCAGCTCCAGACTAGCGGGAGAAACCGGGGAGCTGTTTTTT
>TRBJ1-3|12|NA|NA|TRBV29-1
CSVISSGNTIYF
TGCAGCGTCATCAGCTCTGGAAACACCATATATTTT
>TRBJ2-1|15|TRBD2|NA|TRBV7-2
CASSFGLASYNEQFF
TGTGCCAGCAGCTTCGGACTAGCGTCTTACAATGAGCAGTTCTTC
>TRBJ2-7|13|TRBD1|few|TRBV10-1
CASSRQGNYEQYF
TGCGCCAGCAGCCGACAGGGTAACTACGAGCAGTACTTC
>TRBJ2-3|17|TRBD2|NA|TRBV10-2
CASSELRPAGVPDTQYF
TGCGCCAGCAGTGAGCTGAGGCCAGCGGGAGTCCCAGATACGCAGTATTTT
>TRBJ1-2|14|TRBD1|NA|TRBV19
CASSTRTGVFVYTF
TGTGCCAGTAGTACCCGGACAGGGGTTTTCGTCTACACCTTC
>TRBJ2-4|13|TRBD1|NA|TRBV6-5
CASSDRVKNSQYF
TGTGCCAGCAGCGACAGGGTCAAAAACAGTCAGTACTTC
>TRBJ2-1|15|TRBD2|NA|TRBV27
CASSPGTSGSGEQFF
TGTGCCAGCAGTCCCGGGACTAGCGGGAGTGGTGAGCAGTTCTTC
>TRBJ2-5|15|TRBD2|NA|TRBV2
CASSDLAGGEETQYF
TGTGCCAGCAGTGATCTAGCGGGGGGTGAGGAGACCCAGTACTTC
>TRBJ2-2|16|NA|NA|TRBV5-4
CASSLGGTLRTGELFF
TGTGCCAGCAGCTTGGGGGGGACTCTGAGAACCGGGGAGCTGTTTTTT
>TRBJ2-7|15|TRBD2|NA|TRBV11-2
CASSLGVAGAYEQYF
TGTGCCAGCAGCTTAGGGGTAGCGGGGGCATACGAGCAGTACTTC
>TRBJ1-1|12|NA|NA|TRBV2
CASRPSLTEAFF
TGTGCCAGCAGGCCGAGTCTGACTGAAGCTTTCTTT
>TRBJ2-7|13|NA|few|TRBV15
CATSRGVSYEQYF
TGTGCCACCAGCAGAGGCGTCTCCTACGAGCAGTACTTC
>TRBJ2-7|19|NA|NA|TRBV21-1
CASSKGGTGLLGIRDEQYF
TGTGCCAGCAGCAAAGGAGGGACAGGACTGCTTGGTATTCGCGACGAGCAGTACTTC
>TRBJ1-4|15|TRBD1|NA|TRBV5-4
CASSLAQGAAEKLFF
TGTGCCAGCAGCTTGGCACAGGGGGCGGCGGAAAAACTGTTTTTT
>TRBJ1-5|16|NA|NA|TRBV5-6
CASSLLGRGGNQPQHF
TGTGCCAGCAGCTTGCTGGGGAGAGGAGGCAATCAGCCCCAGCATTTT
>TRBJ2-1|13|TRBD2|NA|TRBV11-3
CASSLGLAQEQFF
TGTGCCAGCAGCTTGGGACTAGCCCAAGAGCAGTTCTTC
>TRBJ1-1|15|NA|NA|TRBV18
CASSPIREGNTEAFF
TGTGCCAGCTCACCAATCCGGGAAGGGAACACTGAAGCTTTCTTT
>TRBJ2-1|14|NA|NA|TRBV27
CASSLAGYDNEQFF
TGTGCCAGCAGTTTAGCGGGATACGACAATGAGCAGTTCTTC
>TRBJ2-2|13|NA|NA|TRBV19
CASSIVRAGELFF
TGTGCCAGTAGTATAGTGAGAGCCGGGGAGCTGTTTTTT
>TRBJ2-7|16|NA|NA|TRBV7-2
CASSLLGGRVAYEQYF
TGTGCCAGCAGTCTCCTCGGGGGACGGGTAGCCTACGAGCAGTACTTC
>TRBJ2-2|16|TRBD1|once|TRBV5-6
CASSRDRGRVTGELFF
TGTGCCAGCAGCAGGGACAGGGGGCGGGTCACCGGGGAGCTGTTTTTT
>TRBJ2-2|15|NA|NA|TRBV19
CASSIGGGNTGELFF
TGTGCCAGTAGTATAGGTGGGGGCAACACCGGGGAGCTGTTTTTT
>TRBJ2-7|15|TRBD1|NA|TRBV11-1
CASSLEGTGLHEQYF
TGTGCCAGCAGCTTAGAGGGGACAGGGCTCCACGAGCAGTACTTC
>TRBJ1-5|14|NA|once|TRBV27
CASRAGQPGQPQHF
TGTGCCAGCAGAGCAGGACAGCCCGGTCAGCCCCAGCATTTT
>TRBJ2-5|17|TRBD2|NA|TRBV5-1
CASSLVSGRAARETQYF
TGCGCCAGCAGCTTGGTTAGCGGGAGGGCCGCTAGGGAGACCCAGTACTTC
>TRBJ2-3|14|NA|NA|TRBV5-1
CASSEDYFTDTQYF
TGCGCCAGCAGCGAGGACTACTTCACAGATACGCAGTATTTT
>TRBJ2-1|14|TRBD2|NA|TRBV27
CASSPGTTANEQFF
TGTGCCAGCAGTCCCGGGACTACGGCGAATGAGCAGTTCTTC
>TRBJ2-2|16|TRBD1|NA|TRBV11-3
CASSLEGQENTGELFF
TGTGCCAGCAGCTTAGAGGGACAGGAAAACACCGGGGAGCTGTTTTTT
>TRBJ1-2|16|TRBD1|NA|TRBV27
CASSLRTGPPFYGYTF
TGTGCCAGCAGTTTAAGGACAGGCCCGCCGTTCTATGGCTACACCTTC
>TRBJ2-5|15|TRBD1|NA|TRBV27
CASSGLGTGLETQYF
TGTGCCAGCAGTGGGCTCGGGACAGGCCTAGAGACCCAGTACTTC
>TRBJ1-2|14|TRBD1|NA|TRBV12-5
CASGEGAAAYGYTF
TGTGCTAGTGGGGAGGGGGCAGCGGCCTATGGCTACACCTTC
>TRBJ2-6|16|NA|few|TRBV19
CASSIGGGSGANVLTF
TGTGCCAGTAGTATTGGGGGCGGCTCGGGGGCCAACGTCCTGACTTTC
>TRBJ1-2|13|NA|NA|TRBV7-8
CASSFRDDYGYTF
TGTGCCAGCAGCTTCAGGGATGACTATGGCTACACCTTC
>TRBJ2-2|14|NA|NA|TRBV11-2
CASSLGGPPGELFF
TGTGCCAGCAGCTTAGGGGGCCCCCCCGGGGAGCTGTTTTTT
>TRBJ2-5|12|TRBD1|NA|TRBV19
CATRTGGETQYF
TGTGCCACCCGGACAGGGGGGGAGACCCAGTACTTC
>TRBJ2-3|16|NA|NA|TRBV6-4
CASIPIDAALEVTQYF
TGTGCCAGCATCCCGATAGACGCGGCTCTTGAGGTTACGCAGTATTTT
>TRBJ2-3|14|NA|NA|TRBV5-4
CASRASYRTDTQYF
TGTGCCAGCAGAGCCTCTTACAGGACAGATACGCAGTATTTT
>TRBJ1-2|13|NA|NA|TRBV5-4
CASSRSGDYGYTF
TGTGCCAGCAGCCGTTCCGGGGACTATGGCTACACCTTC
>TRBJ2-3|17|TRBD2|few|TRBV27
CASSLWGDSGRGDTQYF
TGTGCCAGCAGTTTATGGGGGGATAGCGGGAGGGGAGATACGCAGTATTTT
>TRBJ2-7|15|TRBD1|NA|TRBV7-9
CASSNDRGRKGEQYF
TGTGCCAGCAGCAATGACAGGGGGCGTAAAGGCGAGCAGTACTTC
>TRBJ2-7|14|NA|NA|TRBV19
CASSMGSRGYEQYF
TGTGCCAGTAGTATGGGCAGCAGGGGTTACGAGCAGTACTTC
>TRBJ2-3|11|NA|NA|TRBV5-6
CASSSEGTQYF
TGTGCCAGCAGTTCCGAGGGTACGCAGTATTTT
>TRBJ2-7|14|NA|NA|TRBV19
CASSASGQYYEQYF
TGTGCCAGTAGTGCGTCCGGACAGTACTACGAGCAGTACTTC
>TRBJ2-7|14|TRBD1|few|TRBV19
CASSMDRGTYEQYF
TGTGCCAGTAGTATGGACAGGGGGACCTACGAGCAGTACTTC
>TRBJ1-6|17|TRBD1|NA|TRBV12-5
CASGIAGGLRSGSPLHF
TGTGCTAGTGGTATAGCAGGGGGCCTCCGTTCGGGTTCACCCCTCCACTTT
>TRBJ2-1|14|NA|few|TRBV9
CASSGGLPYNEQFF
TGTGCCAGCAGCGGGGGACTCCCCTACAATGAGCAGTTCTTC
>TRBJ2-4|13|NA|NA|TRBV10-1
CASRAGLTNSQYF
TGCGCCAGCAGGGCGGGGTTAACGAACAGTCAGTACTTC
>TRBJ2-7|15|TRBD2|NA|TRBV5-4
CASSYAGTRTYEQYF
TGTGCCAGCAGTTACGCCGGGACTAGAACCTACGAGCAGTACTTC
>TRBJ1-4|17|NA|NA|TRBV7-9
CASSLGTGSEANEKLFF
TGTGCCAGCAGCTTAGGGACCGGGTCGGAGGCTAATGAAAAACTGTTTTTT
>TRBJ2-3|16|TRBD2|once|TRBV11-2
CASSLTSGGVTDTQYF
TGTGCCAGCAGCTTAACTAGCGGGGGGGTCACAGATACGCAGTATTTT
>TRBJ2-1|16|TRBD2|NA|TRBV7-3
CASSLTGASGYDEQFF
TGTGCCAGCAGCTTAACTGGGGCTAGCGGTTACGATGAGCAGTTCTTC